Detailed here is one T cell receptor beta chain. Produced via immunoSEQ multiplex PCR; TCRdb's table is partial and in-frame only. The table has 2 million to 2.5 million clones, approximately 94% seen once. The data were obtained in a study of shared clonotypes between healthy human individuals. Cells designated naive CD8 were CD45RO-negative and were positively selected for CCR7, with terminally differentiated effector memory CD45RA+ cells excluded. The TCR comes from a man younger than 35 in good health. Some clones in this sample may be carry-over from other donors' samples. Sample: naive CD8+ T cells from PBMCs.

Written as DNA, the CDR3 is TGTGCCAGTAACGGGTGGCACACGAACACTGAAGCTTTCTTT. It encodes CASNGWHTNTEAFF. This chain connects TRBV6-1 to TRBJ1-1, with D hard to call. This CDR3 has 14 amino acids. Per germline, CDR1 MNHNS and CDR2 SASEGT. Trimming removed 9 bases at V and 1 base at J, with 15 bases between.